This TCR beta chain originates from a study of cytomegalovirus exposure and HLA in healthy donors. Findings and limits, study-wide: CMV antigen specificity was confirmed in vitro for three CMV-associated chains. In a later analysis, TCR beta V- and J-gene trimming was associated with a missense DCLRE1C variant. An analysis that was carried out later associated 15,000 to 20,000 TCR beta sequences with HLA alleles at 0.05 false discovery rate.

With 60 Vbeta and 13 Jbeta primers, the PCR was carried out. Method: immunoSEQ multiplex PCR; TCRdb's copy keeps in-frame clones and lacks some. This table has 100,000 to 150,000 clones, around 78% appearing once. This clone was seen more than once but under ten times. Its antigen remains unknown. The same CDR3 also results from other DNA sequences found in this sample. The TCR was taken from a man aged 55 to 70 in good health and CMV-seropositive. Sequenced material: PBMCs.

The CDR3: CASSTSGGTDTQYF. CDR3 DNA: TGTGCCAGCTCCACTAGCGGGGGGACAGATACGCAGTATTTT. V usage is TRBV6-1 and J usage is TRBJ2-3, with 12 bases identical to TRBD2. The CDR3 extends over 14 amino acids. CDR1 is MNHNS, CDR2 SASEGT, per germline. V gave up 8 bases and J gave up 3 bases; unmatched junction bases: 3.